This entry lists 8 T cell receptor beta chains sequenced from one sample in a study of T cell responses to AZD1222 COVID-19 vaccine. Only in-frame clones appear in the TCRdb table, and some are missing; sequencing was by immunoSEQ multiplex PCR. This table has 150,000 to 200,000 clones, more than 85% appearing once. The sequencing used peripheral blood, collected on day 0 of AZD1222 vaccination. The receptors here all came from an adult in good health.

The J gene is TRBJ2-7, the V gene TRBV2; the D gene is possibly TRBD1 (5 bases). This CDR3 contains 12 residues. Germline assignment: CDR1 SNHLY and CDR2 FYNNEI. With 6 bases removed from V and 0 bases from J, the gap between germline ends came to 6 bases. CDR3 bases: TGTGCCAGCAGAGGGGACTCCTACGAGCAGTACTTC. Amino acid sequence: CASRGDSYEQYF.

The chain recombines TRBV18 with TRBJ1-6; maybe TRBD1 (5 bases). V was shortened by 6 bases and J by 10 bases, with 22 bases between the two germline ends. Germline assignment: CDR1 KGHSH and CDR2 LQKENI. The CDR3 loop spans 16 amino acids. CDR3 in DNA: TGTGCCAGCTCTCTAGACGGGGACCGTCGGAGCTCACCCCTCCACTTT. It translates to CASSLDGDRRSSPLHF.

This chain links TRBV6-2 or TRBV6-3 with TRBJ1-1; 12 positions match TRBD1. Germline trimming cut 4 bases from V and 6 bases from J; bases unmatched to any gene: 3. Germline V gives CDR1 MNHEY, CDR2 SVGEGT. This CDR3 has 14 amino acids. CDR3 bases: TGTGCCAGCAGTTGGGGGACAGGGGGCTCTGAAGCTTTCTTT. Amino acid sequence: CASSWGTGGSEAFF.

V gene TRBV7-2 combines with J gene TRBJ1-1; D remains ambiguous. Between the trimmed V and J ends, which lost 4 bases and 6 bases, there was a span of 12 bases. Germline-derived CDR1 and CDR2 are SGHTA and FQGNSA. This CDR3 region has 13 residues. The CDR3 DNA sequence: TGTGCCAGCAGCTGGAGAGAGAGGGCTGAAGCTTTCTTT. The encoded protein is CASSWRERAEAFF.

CDR3 sequence (DNA): TGTGCCAGTAGTATGAACGGGTATGATGGCTACACCTTC. Amino acids: CASSMNGYDGYTF. The rearrangement links TRBV19 to TRBJ1-2; no definite D call. V lost 3 bases and J lost 6, with 11 bases in between. Germline CDR1 and CDR2: LNHDA and SQIVND (reference sequence). There are 13 residues in the CDR3. The whole variable domain, filled in from reference TRBV19 and TRBJ1-2, reads DGGITQSPKYLFRKEGQNVTLSCEQNLNHDAMYWYRQDPGQGLRLIYYSQIVNDFQKGDIAEGYSVSREKKESFPLTVTSAQKNPTAFYLCASSMNGYDGYTFGSGTRLTVV.

The rearrangement joins TRBV5-6 to TRBJ2-1, with TRBD1 matching over 7 bases. The trim removed 2 bases at V and 0 bases at J, leaving 11 bases unmatched. The CDR3 covers 18 residues. The germline V gene encodes CDR1 SGHDT and CDR2 YYEEEE. The CDR3 DNA sequence: TGTGCCAGCAGCTTCGCCGTGTGGACAGGCAGCTCCTACAATGAGCAGTTCTTC. This codes for CASSFAVWTGSSYNEQFF.

J is TRBJ1-2 and V is TRBV28; D remains ambiguous. The germline V and J ends were trimmed by 4 bases and 2 bases, with 8 bases remaining between them. Germline V CDR1 and CDR2: MDHEN, SYDVKM. CDR3 size: 13 residues. CDR3 amino acids: CASSSELNYGYTF. CDR3 nucleotide sequence: TGTGCCAGCAGTTCAGAGTTGAACTATGGCTACACCTTC.

The chain joins TRBV4-1 to TRBJ1-4; 8 bases agree with TRBD1. This CDR3 is built from 14 residues. J gave up 7 bases and V 2 bases, and 3 bases lay outside the gene matches. Germline lookup yields CDR1 MGHRA and CDR2 YSYEKL. The CDR3 DNA reads TGCGCCAGCAGCCAACAGGGGGCTGGTGAAAAACTGTTTTTT. Translated: CASSQQGAGEKLFF.